Listed here are 13 T cell receptor beta chains from one sample, sequenced in a study of PD-1 blockade in classical Hodgkin lymphoma. Time point in this sample: newly diagnosed, previously untreated cHL patient sample. Isolated CD8+ T cells were derived from thawed PBMCs through magnetic negative selection. The data were produced by immunoSEQ multiplex PCR, yet TCRdb's version contains in-frame clones alone and is incomplete. The data contain 10,000 or so clones, approximately 84% of them seen just once; the ten biggest clones take up just under 15%. The source material was CD8+ T cells from blood. These receptors originate from a human donor with classical Hodgkin lymphoma.

DNA for the CDR3: TGTGCCAGCAGCTATAGCGGGCCTGAAGCTTTCTTT. The encoded protein is CASSYSGPEAFF. The chain links TRBV6-1 to TRBJ1-1; D is unclear. V shed 6 bases and J shed 6 bases, with 11 bases lying between them. This CDR3 is built from 12 residues. Germline V CDR1 and CDR2: MNHNS, SASEGT.

In this sample, this clone turned up once. This chain links TRBV5-5 with TRBJ1-4; D not resolved. This CDR3 contains 15 residues. Germline lookup yields CDR1 SGHKS and CDR2 YYEKEE (reference sequence). V lost 0 bases and J lost 3, with 9 bases in between. The CDR3 bases are TGTGCCAGCAGCTTGGGGGGAGTTTCTAATGAAAAACTGTTTTTT. It translates to CASSLGGVSNEKLFF.

Here the CDR3 reads CASSLEVQSYGYTF. CDR3 coding DNA: TGTGCCAGCTCCCTAGAAGTCCAGTCTTATGGCTACACCTTC. The genes are TRBV7-9 and TRBJ1-2; D is unclear. The CDR3 runs 14 residues. V was trimmed by 8 bases and J by 5 bases, leaving 18 bases between them. CDR1 and CDR2 from the germline V gene are SEHNR and FQNEAQ (reference sequence).

This chain links TRBV9 with TRBJ2-7; 11 positions match TRBD1. The germline V gene has CDR1 SGDLS and CDR2 YYNGEE. This CDR3 has 17 amino acids. The junction had 11 bases not matched to a gene; V was cut back by 0 bases and J by 6 bases. Here the CDR3 DNA reads TGTGCCAGCAGCGTAGAGGACAGGGGGCGCGGGAACGGCGAGCAGTACTTC. Translation gives CASSVEDRGRGNGEQYF.

The chain is built from TRBV25-1 and TRBJ2-1; 8 nucleotides match TRBD1. The trim removed 1 base at V and 1 base at J, leaving 3 bases unmatched. CDR1 and CDR2 from the germline V gene are MGHDK and SYGVNS. The CDR3 consists of 16 residues. DNA of the CDR3: TGTGCCAGCAGTGAATCAGGGGGCCAATCCTACAATGAGCAGTTCTTC. This codes for CASSESGGQSYNEQFF. Using reference TRBV25-1 and TRBJ2-1 for the parts outside the CDR3, the full variable domain is EADIYQTPRYLVIGTGKKITLECSQTMGHDKMYWYQQDPGMELHLIHYSYGVNSTEKGDLSSESTVSRIRTEHFPLTLESARPSHTSQYLCASSESGGQSYNEQFFGPGTRLTVL.

The CDR3: CASSSDREITPDTQYF. The CDR3 nucleotides are TGTGCCAGCAGTTCGGACAGAGAAATTACGCCAGATACGCAGTATTTT. The chain couples TRBV6-5 to TRBJ2-3; tentative D call: TRBD1 (6 bases). V dropped 4 bases and J dropped 4 bases, with 18 bases sitting between them. Germline V lookup: CDR1 MNHEY, CDR2 SVGAGI. The CDR3 is 16 residues long.

V is TRBV9 and J is TRBJ2-7, with D maybe TRBD2 (6 bases). V lost 3 bases to trimming and J lost 5 bases, with 15 bases between them. Germline CDR1 is SGDLS and CDR2 is YYNGEE. The CDR3 spans 14 residues. CDR3 amino acids: CASSGGGQGNEQYF. CDR3 DNA: TGTGCCAGCAGCGGAGGAGGGCAGGGAAACGAGCAGTACTTC.

The rearrangement joins TRBV7-8 to TRBJ2-5; D remains ambiguous. Per the germline V gene, CDR1 is SGHVS and CDR2 is FQNEAQ. V dropped 2 bases and J dropped 0 bases, with 13 bases sitting between them. The CDR3 runs 16 residues. This CDR3 is CASSLLGGGYQETQYF. The CDR3 coding sequence is TGTGCCAGCAGCTTATTGGGTGGTGGATACCAAGAGACCCAGTACTTC.

The chain carries TRBV9 and TRBJ1-2; D may be TRBD1 (6 bases). The CDR3 contains 18 residues. Germline V gives CDR1 SGDLS, CDR2 YYNGEE. Trimming pared 3 bases from V and 2 bases from J, leaving 23 bases between. The CDR3 loop reads CASSAEGGRVNPNYGYTF. The CDR3 nucleotides read TGTGCCAGCAGCGCCGAGGGGGGGCGGGTAAACCCCAACTATGGCTACACCTTC.

V gene TRBV5-4 combines with J gene TRBJ2-1; 7 bases line up with TRBD2. CDR1 and CDR2 from the germline V gene are SGHNT and YYREEE (reference sequence). The CDR3 is made up of 14 amino acids. The V segment lost 5 bases and the J segment 0 bases; nucleotides outside the gene matches: 2. The CDR3 spells CASSSSGSYNEQFF. CDR3 DNA sequence: TGTGCCAGCAGTTCTAGCGGCTCCTACAATGAGCAGTTCTTC.

The rearrangement links TRBV7-9 to TRBJ2-1; 9 bases align to TRBD2. This CDR3 has 16 residues. V trimming: 6 bases; J trimming: 4 bases; junction bases outside the gene matches: 10. Germline V gene sequence: CDR1 SEHNR, CDR2 FQNEAQ (reference sequence). The CDR3 reads CASRSGGGVTYNEQFF. In DNA, the CDR3 is TGTGCCAGCAGGAGTGGCGGGGGGGTGACGTACAATGAGCAGTTCTTC.

The rearrangement joins TRBV20-1 to TRBJ2-1; 10 bases are shared with TRBD1. The germline V gene encodes CDR1 DFQATT and CDR2 SNEGSKA (reference sequence). The CDR3 covers 11 residues. V lost 8 bases, J lost 12 bases, and 7 bases stayed unmatched. CDR3 protein: CSPGDRGWQFF. Here the CDR3 DNA reads TGCAGTCCGGGGGACAGGGGATGGCAGTTCTTC.

The chain has TRBV2 and TRBJ2-7; D tentatively reads TRBD1 or TRBD2 (5 bases each). Trimming shortened V by 6 bases and J by 5 bases, and 8 bases separated the two germline ends. The CDR3 contains 11 residues. Looked up from germline, CDR1 is SNHLY and CDR2 is FYNNEI. The CDR3 sequence: CASSWDDEQYF. The DNA of the CDR3 is TGTGCCAGCAGCTGGGACGACGAGCAGTACTTC.